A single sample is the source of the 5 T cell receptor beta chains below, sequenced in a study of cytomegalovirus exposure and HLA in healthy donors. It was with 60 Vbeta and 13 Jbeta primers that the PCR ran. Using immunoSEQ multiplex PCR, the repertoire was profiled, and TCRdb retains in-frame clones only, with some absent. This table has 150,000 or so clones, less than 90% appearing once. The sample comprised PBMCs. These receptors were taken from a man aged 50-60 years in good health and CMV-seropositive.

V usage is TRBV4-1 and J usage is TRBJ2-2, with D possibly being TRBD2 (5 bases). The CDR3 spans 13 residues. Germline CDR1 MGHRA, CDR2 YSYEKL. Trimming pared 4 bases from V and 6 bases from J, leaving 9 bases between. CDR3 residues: CASSPRTSGELFF. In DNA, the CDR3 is TGCGCCAGCAGCCCACGGACTTCCGGGGAGCTGTTTTTT.

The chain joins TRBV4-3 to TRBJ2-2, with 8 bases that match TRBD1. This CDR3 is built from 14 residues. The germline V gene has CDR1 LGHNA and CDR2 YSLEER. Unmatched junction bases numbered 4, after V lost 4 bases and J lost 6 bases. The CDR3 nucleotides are TGCGCCAGCAGCCCGGACAGGGCAGCCGGGGAGCTGTTTTTT. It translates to CASSPDRAAGELFF.

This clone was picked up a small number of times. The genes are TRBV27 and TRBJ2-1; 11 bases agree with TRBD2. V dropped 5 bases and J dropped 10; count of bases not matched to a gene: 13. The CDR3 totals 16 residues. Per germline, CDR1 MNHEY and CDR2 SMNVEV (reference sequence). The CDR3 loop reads CASSPTGTSGIGEQFF. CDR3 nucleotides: TGTGCCAGCAGTCCAACCGGGACTAGCGGCATCGGGGAGCAGTTCTTC.

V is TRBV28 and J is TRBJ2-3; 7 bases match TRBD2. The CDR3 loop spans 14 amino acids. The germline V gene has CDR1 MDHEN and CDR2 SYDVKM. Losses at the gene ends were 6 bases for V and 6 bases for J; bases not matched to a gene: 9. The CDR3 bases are TGTGCCAGCAGCCACCCGGGGGAGGGGGATACGCAGTATTTT. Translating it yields CASSHPGEGDTQYF.

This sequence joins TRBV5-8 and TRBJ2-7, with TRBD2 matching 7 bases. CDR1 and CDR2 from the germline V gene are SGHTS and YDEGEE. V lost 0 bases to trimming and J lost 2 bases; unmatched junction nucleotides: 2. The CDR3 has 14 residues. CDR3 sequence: CASSLGDYAYEQYF. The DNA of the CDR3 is TGTGCCAGCAGCTTGGGGGACTACGCCTACGAGCAGTACTTC. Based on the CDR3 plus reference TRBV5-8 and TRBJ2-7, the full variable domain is EAGVTQSPTHLIKTRGQQATLRCSPISGHTSVYWYQQALGLGLQFLLWYDEGEERNRGNFPPRFSGRQFPNYSSELNVNALELEDSALYLCASSLGDYAYEQYFGPGTRLTVT.